This T cell receptor beta chain came from a study of T cell changes during pregnancy in multiple sclerosis. V lost 5 bases and J lost 1, with 10 bases in between. This CDR3 is built from 14 residues. CDR1 SGHTA and CDR2 FQGTGA come from the germline V gene. Produced via immunoSEQ multiplex PCR; TCRdb's table is partial and in-frame only. In the table there are about 60,000 clones, about nine tenths of which are singletons. The J gene is TRBJ2-3, the V gene TRBV7-3, with D perhaps TRBD2 (5 bases). This TCR was recovered from a female donor with multiple sclerosis, enrolled in a pregnancy study. The input for sequencing was CD4+ T cells from peripheral blood mononuclear cells, taken in the first trimester of pregnancy. CDR3 bases: TGTGCCAGCAGCCCGTCAGCGGGCACAGATACGCAGTATTTT. Encoded protein: CASSPSAGTDTQYF.